This is a list of T cell receptor beta chains from one sample in a study of blood T cell repertoires in COVID-19. Assay used: immunoSEQ multiplex PCR; TCRdb lists only in-frame clones, some missing. The sample includes 200,000 to 300,000 clones, roughly 80% of them seen just once. Material for sequencing was peripheral blood. These receptors all come from a woman aged 18-30 years with acute or convalescent COVID-19. The CDR3 runs from the conserved cysteine through the conserved F or W. A D gene is named only where the DNA matches it firmly. The size field is filled for only some rows; it gives once, few, many or a size class.

abundance: -
d_gene: TRBD1
j_gene: TRBJ2-7
v_gene: TRBV28
CDR3nt: TGTGCCAGTAACCCGGGACAGGGTCCCTACGAGCAGTACTTC
CDR3aa: CASNPGQGPYEQYF

abundance: -
d_gene: -
j_gene: TRBJ2-7
v_gene: TRBV5-1
CDR3nt: TGCGCCAGCAGCTTGGGCAACACAGGGATATTGACGGGGACCCGGTTGGGCGAGCAGTACTTC
CDR3aa: CASSLGNTGILTGTRLGEQYF

abundance: -
d_gene: -
j_gene: TRBJ1-5
v_gene: TRBV4-1
CDR3nt: TGCGCCAGCAGCCAAGGAACGGGGGGCTATCAGCCCCAGCATTTT
CDR3aa: CASSQGTGGYQPQHF

abundance: -
d_gene: TRBD2
j_gene: TRBJ2-3
v_gene: TRBV9
CDR3nt: TGTGCCAGCAGCGAGGGACTAGTCCCTGCAGATACGCAGTATTTT
CDR3aa: CASSEGLVPADTQYF

abundance: -
d_gene: TRBD2
j_gene: TRBJ2-2
v_gene: TRBV6-4
CDR3nt: TGTGCCAGCTCCAGACTAGCGGGAGAAGACTCCGGGGAGCTGTTTTTT
CDR3aa: CASSRLAGEDSGELFF

abundance: few
d_gene: TRBD2
j_gene: TRBJ2-1
v_gene: TRBV6-1
CDR3nt: TGTGCCAGCAGTGAAGGGACTAGCGGGAACAATGAGCAGTTCTTC
CDR3aa: CASSEGTSGNNEQFF

abundance: once
d_gene: TRBD2
j_gene: TRBJ2-7
v_gene: TRBV7-8
CDR3nt: TGTGCCAGCAGCGAAGGGTGGGTAGCGGGAGGGAAACTTCGGCCGTACTTC
CDR3aa: CASSEGWVAGGKLRPYF

abundance: -
d_gene: -
j_gene: TRBJ2-1
v_gene: TRBV11-3
CDR3nt: TGTGCCAGCAGCTTAGATCGCGGCGCGAGCTCCTACAATGAGCAGTTCTTC
CDR3aa: CASSLDRGASSYNEQFF

abundance: few
d_gene: -
j_gene: TRBJ2-4
v_gene: TRBV19
CDR3nt: TGTGCCAGTAGTATAGGAGCACCCCGGGACATTCAGTACTTC
CDR3aa: CASSIGAPRDIQYF

abundance: -
d_gene: TRBD2
j_gene: TRBJ2-5
v_gene: TRBV6-6
CDR3nt: TGTGCCAGCAGTTACGGGCCCGGGAGGCGAGAGACCCAGTACTTC
CDR3aa: CASSYGPGRRETQYF

abundance: once
d_gene: -
j_gene: TRBJ2-7
v_gene: TRBV19
CDR3nt: TGTGCCAGTAGTCCCCTGGGCAGTACATTATCCTATGAGCAGTACTTC
CDR3aa: CASSPLGSTLSYEQYF

abundance: -
d_gene: TRBD2
j_gene: TRBJ2-3
v_gene: TRBV7-9
CDR3nt: TGTGCCAGCAGCCTAACAAGACTAGCGGGAACAGATACGCAGTATTTT
CDR3aa: CASSLTRLAGTDTQYF

abundance: -
d_gene: TRBD1
j_gene: TRBJ1-1
v_gene: TRBV24-1
CDR3nt: TGTGCCACCAGTGCGACAGGGATGAACACTGAAGCTTTCTTT
CDR3aa: CATSATGMNTEAFF

abundance: few
d_gene: TRBD2
j_gene: TRBJ2-7
v_gene: TRBV11-2
CDR3nt: TGTGCCAGCAGCTTAGTTCTAGCGGGAGGCTACGAGCAGTACTTC
CDR3aa: CASSLVLAGGYEQYF

abundance: -
d_gene: -
j_gene: TRBJ1-3
v_gene: TRBV7-8
CDR3nt: TGTGCCAGCAGCTTTGGCGGCAGCGGCCACTCTGGAAACACCATATATTTT
CDR3aa: CASSFGGSGHSGNTIYF

abundance: -
d_gene: -
j_gene: TRBJ1-6
v_gene: TRBV2
CDR3nt: TGTGCCAGCAGGAGTACGGAGAATTCACCCCTCCACTTT
CDR3aa: CASRSTENSPLHF

abundance: -
d_gene: -
j_gene: TRBJ1-2
v_gene: TRBV24-1
CDR3nt: TGTGCCACCAGTGATTTCTCCGGTGGCTACACCTTC
CDR3aa: CATSDFSGGYTF

abundance: many
d_gene: -
j_gene: TRBJ1-6
v_gene: TRBV5-1
CDR3nt: TGCGCCAGCAGCTTGGCCGCGTCAGACTGGAGGACCCTCCACTTT
CDR3aa: CASSLAASDWRTLHF

abundance: -
d_gene: -
j_gene: TRBJ2-1
v_gene: TRBV4-3
CDR3nt: TGCGCCAGCAGCGCCCGGGACTCGGTCTACAATGAGCAGTTCTTC
CDR3aa: CASSARDSVYNEQFF

abundance: -
d_gene: TRBD1
j_gene: TRBJ1-2
v_gene: TRBV6-2/TRBV6-3
CDR3nt: TGTGCCAGCAGTTGGGGACAGGGTCGAAACTATGGCTACACCTTC
CDR3aa: CASSWGQGRNYGYTF

abundance: -
d_gene: TRBD1
j_gene: TRBJ1-2
v_gene: TRBV5-1
CDR3nt: TGCGCCAGCAGCCCGGGGGGACAGGCCTCCTATGGCTACACCTTC
CDR3aa: CASSPGGQASYGYTF

abundance: few
d_gene: TRBD1
j_gene: TRBJ1-4
v_gene: TRBV5-5
CDR3nt: TGTGCCAGCAGCTTGGCCGGTTCAGGGGGCCGGGAAAAACTGTTTTTT
CDR3aa: CASSLAGSGGREKLFF

abundance: -
d_gene: TRBD2
j_gene: TRBJ2-5
v_gene: TRBV14
CDR3nt: TGTGCCAGCAGCCAAGAGCGGGACAGGGGTGGACTAGCGGGAGGGCTCGACCAAGAGACCCAGTACTTC
CDR3aa: CASSQERDRGGLAGGLDQETQYF

abundance: once
d_gene: -
j_gene: TRBJ2-5
v_gene: TRBV4-3
CDR3nt: TGCGCCAGCAGCCAAGGATACGGGGGTTGGGAGACCCAGTACTTC
CDR3aa: CASSQGYGGWETQYF

abundance: -
d_gene: -
j_gene: TRBJ2-3
v_gene: TRBV6-2/TRBV6-3
CDR3nt: TGTGCCAGCAGTGGAGGGGACGTAGATACGCAGTATTTT
CDR3aa: CASSGGDVDTQYF

abundance: -
d_gene: TRBD2
j_gene: TRBJ2-1
v_gene: TRBV19
CDR3nt: TGTGCCAGTAGTTCCCCGGGACTAGCGGTTTTCAGCTCCTACAATGAGCAGTTCTTC
CDR3aa: CASSSPGLAVFSSYNEQFF

abundance: -
d_gene: TRBD2
j_gene: TRBJ2-2
v_gene: TRBV7-8
CDR3nt: TGTGCCAGCAGCTTAGTGGCTAGCGGGGGCAGGCCCGGGGAGCTGTTTTTT
CDR3aa: CASSLVASGGRPGELFF

abundance: -
d_gene: -
j_gene: TRBJ2-2
v_gene: TRBV19
CDR3nt: TGTGCCAGTAATTCCCACGGGGGCGGGGAGCTGTTTTTT
CDR3aa: CASNSHGGGELFF

abundance: -
d_gene: TRBD1
j_gene: TRBJ1-1
v_gene: TRBV10-3
CDR3nt: TGTGCCATCAGTGAAAACAGGGGGATGAACACTGAAGCTTTCTTT
CDR3aa: CAISENRGMNTEAFF

abundance: -
d_gene: TRBD2
j_gene: TRBJ2-1
v_gene: TRBV30
CDR3nt: TGTGCCTGGAGTGAGCGGGAGCCTTATAAAAAAAGCTCCTACAATGAGCAGTTCTTC
CDR3aa: CAWSEREPYKKSSYNEQFF

abundance: -
d_gene: -
j_gene: TRBJ1-1
v_gene: TRBV10-3
CDR3nt: TGTGCCATCAGTGAGGTTACAGGGTTAAAGAACACTGAAGCTTTCTTT
CDR3aa: CAISEVTGLKNTEAFF

abundance: -
d_gene: -
j_gene: TRBJ1-3
v_gene: TRBV7-9
CDR3nt: TGTGCCAGCAGCTTAGGTGACTACTCTGGAAACACCATATATTTT
CDR3aa: CASSLGDYSGNTIYF

abundance: -
d_gene: TRBD2
j_gene: TRBJ2-7
v_gene: TRBV15
CDR3nt: TGTGCCACCAGCAGAGATGTGGGACTAGCGGGAGGGCCGGGAGAGCAGTACTTC
CDR3aa: CATSRDVGLAGGPGEQYF

abundance: -
d_gene: TRBD2
j_gene: TRBJ2-7
v_gene: TRBV14
CDR3nt: TGTGCCAGCAGCCATTCCGGACTAGCGGGAATCCCCTACGAGCAGTACTTC
CDR3aa: CASSHSGLAGIPYEQYF

abundance: -
d_gene: TRBD2
j_gene: TRBJ2-7
v_gene: TRBV28
CDR3nt: TGTGCCAGCAGTTTAGGGACTAGCGGCTACGAGCAGTACTTC
CDR3aa: CASSLGTSGYEQYF

abundance: -
d_gene: -
j_gene: TRBJ1-2
v_gene: TRBV30
CDR3nt: TGTGCCTGGGGTGGGGGGGCGCGCGGCTATGGCTACACCTTC
CDR3aa: CAWGGGARGYGYTF

abundance: -
d_gene: -
j_gene: TRBJ2-1
v_gene: TRBV6-5
CDR3nt: TGTGCCAGCAGTTACTCGAGTGCCGACAATGAGCAGTTCTTC
CDR3aa: CASSYSSADNEQFF

abundance: -
d_gene: -
j_gene: TRBJ2-7
v_gene: TRBV10-3
CDR3nt: TGTGCCATCAGTGACAATTCCTACGAGCAGTACTTC
CDR3aa: CAISDNSYEQYF

abundance: -
d_gene: -
j_gene: TRBJ2-7
v_gene: TRBV6-9
CDR3nt: TGTGCCAGCAGTTCCCCTGGGGACACCCTCTACGAGCAGTACTTC
CDR3aa: CASSSPGDTLYEQYF

abundance: -
d_gene: -
j_gene: TRBJ1-2
v_gene: TRBV30
CDR3nt: TGTGCCTGGAGTGCCCGACTAGGCTACACCTTC
CDR3aa: CAWSARLGYTF

abundance: few
d_gene: -
j_gene: TRBJ1-1
v_gene: TRBV6-5
CDR3nt: TGTGCCAGCAGTTACTCGATGGGGGGAGAAGCTTTCTTT
CDR3aa: CASSYSMGGEAFF

abundance: few
d_gene: -
j_gene: TRBJ2-2
v_gene: TRBV24-1
CDR3nt: TGTGCCACCAGAGACAGCACCGGGGAGCTGTTTTTT
CDR3aa: CATRDSTGELFF

abundance: -
d_gene: TRBD1
j_gene: TRBJ2-3
v_gene: TRBV24-1
CDR3nt: TGTGCCACCAGTGCGCCCGGGACAGACACAGATACGCAGTATTTT
CDR3aa: CATSAPGTDTDTQYF

abundance: -
d_gene: TRBD1
j_gene: TRBJ2-3
v_gene: TRBV28
CDR3nt: TGTGCCAGCAGTTTAGGGACAGGGGGCTCAGATACGCAGTATTTT
CDR3aa: CASSLGTGGSDTQYF

abundance: -
d_gene: TRBD2
j_gene: TRBJ2-7
v_gene: TRBV7-2
CDR3nt: TGTGCCAGCAGCCGGGGACTAGCGGGAGGGTCCTACGAGCAGTACTTC
CDR3aa: CASSRGLAGGSYEQYF

abundance: -
d_gene: -
j_gene: TRBJ2-1
v_gene: TRBV3-1/TRBV3-2
CDR3nt: TGTGCCAGCAGCCAAGATGGACTATACAGCTCCTACAATGAGCAGTTCTTC
CDR3aa: CASSQDGLYSSYNEQFF

abundance: -
d_gene: -
j_gene: TRBJ2-2
v_gene: TRBV7-8
CDR3nt: TGTGCCAGCAGCTTAGCTTCAGGGGTCCCCGGGGAGCTGTTTTTT
CDR3aa: CASSLASGVPGELFF

abundance: -
d_gene: -
j_gene: TRBJ2-7
v_gene: TRBV11-2
CDR3nt: TGTGCCAGCAGCTATTCCACCCGGCGAGGCTACGAGCAGTACTTC
CDR3aa: CASSYSTRRGYEQYF

abundance: -
d_gene: TRBD2
j_gene: TRBJ2-5
v_gene: TRBV5-6
CDR3nt: TGTGCCAGCAGCTCCGGACTAGCGGGAGAGGGAGAGACCCAGTACTTC
CDR3aa: CASSSGLAGEGETQYF

abundance: -
d_gene: -
j_gene: TRBJ1-2
v_gene: TRBV19
CDR3nt: TGTGCCAGTAGGCAAACGGATGGCTACACCTTC
CDR3aa: CASRQTDGYTF

abundance: few
d_gene: -
j_gene: TRBJ1-1
v_gene: TRBV6-5
CDR3nt: TGTGCCAGCAGTACGGGGGGAGCGACTGAAGCTTTCTTT
CDR3aa: CASSTGGATEAFF

abundance: -
d_gene: -
j_gene: TRBJ2-1
v_gene: TRBV7-9
CDR3nt: TGTGCCAGCAGCTCGCCACAGGGAGCCTACAATGAGCAGTTCTTC
CDR3aa: CASSSPQGAYNEQFF

abundance: -
d_gene: -
j_gene: TRBJ2-3
v_gene: TRBV30
CDR3nt: TGTGCCTGGAGTGTACACAGCACAGATACGCAGTATTTT
CDR3aa: CAWSVHSTDTQYF

abundance: -
d_gene: TRBD2
j_gene: TRBJ2-1
v_gene: TRBV5-1
CDR3nt: TGCGCCAGCACTGAGCGGGAGGGCCGACCCGATGAGCAGTTCTTC
CDR3aa: CASTEREGRPDEQFF

abundance: -
d_gene: -
j_gene: TRBJ2-5
v_gene: TRBV6-5
CDR3nt: TGTGCCAGCAGTCCACAGGGTCGAGAGACCCAGTACTTC
CDR3aa: CASSPQGRETQYF